These 13 T cell receptor beta chains came from one sample sequenced in a study of read filtering for tumor transcriptome and immune sequencing (dated by TCRdb to 2020 to 2022). Sequencer: Illumina HiSeq 4000. TCR libraries were built from 300 to 450 ng RNA with the Immunoverse kit, using molecular barcoded adaptors covering alpha/delta and beta/gamma chains. The public sequencing data were trimmed at Q25 with fastp and processed into clonotypes with MiXCR by TCRdb, which kept only in-frame beta chains. For every CDR3 protein sequence, its rows merge into one entry that carries the most common genes and DNA. The sample table records roughly 90,000 distinct CDR3 sequences; around a fifth of these occur just once. The ten largest clones add up to over 9.5% of the sample. Sequencing was done on a sample of a population of CD138-negative cells sorted from bone marrow. According to the study, the label for this sample's cell subset or site signals: bone marrow mononuclear cells depleted of CD138+ plasma/myeloma cells by negative magnetic selection. Receptor source: a donor at least 40 years old with multiple myeloma.

In this sample, this clonotype turned up many times. The chain carries TRBV2 and TRBJ2-1; 7 nucleotides match TRBD1. V trimming: 5 bases; J trimming: 3 bases; junction bases outside the gene matches: 7. The germline V gene encodes CDR1 SNHLY and CDR2 FYNNEI. This CDR3 contains 15 residues. As DNA, the CDR3 is TGTGCCAGCAGTACTGAACAGGGGTACTACAATGAGCAGTTCTTC. It yields the protein CASSTEQGYYNEQFF.

This clonotype showed up just once. A much bigger clone sits one base away, suggesting this may be a read error. The chain has TRBV5-1 and TRBJ1-1, with D unclear. V dropped 4 bases and J dropped 0 bases, with 10 bases sitting between them. The CDR3 has 14 residues. Per germline, CDR1 SGHRS and CDR2 YFSETQ. The CDR3 coding sequence is TGCGCCAGCAGCGTGGCCAGCTTGAACACTGAAGCTTTCTTT. It is translated as CASSVASLNTEAFF. The whole variable domain, remainder taken from reference TRBV5-1 and TRBJ1-1, is KAGVTQTPRYLIKTRGQQVTLSCSPISGHRSVSWYQQTPGQGLQFLFEYFSETQRNKGNFPGRFSGRQFSNSRSEMNVSTLELGDSALYLCASSVASLNTEAFFGQGTRLTVV.

For this clonotype: A read error is possible here, since a much larger clone lies one base away. The chain is built from TRBV20-1 and TRBJ2-7, with a possible D match to TRBD1 (5 bases). V lost 5 bases to trimming and J lost 0 bases, with 11 bases between them. Looked up from germline, CDR1 is DFQATT and CDR2 is SNEGSKA (reference sequence). CDR3 size: 13 residues. CDR3: CSAETAYSYEQYF. The CDR3 DNA reads as TGCAGTGCTGAGACAGCGTACTCCTACGAGCAGTACTTC.

A few counts support this clonotype. V gene TRBV5-1 combines with J gene TRBJ2-3, with 7 bases fitting TRBD1. The J segment lost 1 base and the V segment lost 4 bases, leaving 6 bases of the junction unmatched. The V gene's germline CDR1 is SGHRS and CDR2 YFSETQ. This CDR3 spans 15 amino acids. CDR3 protein: CASSLRDRRTDTQYF. The CDR3 DNA sequence: TGCGCCAGCAGCCTCCGGGACAGACGCACAGATACGCAGTATTTT.

This sequence joins TRBV6-1 and TRBJ2-1; 7 bases map to TRBD1. V shed 11 bases and J 0 bases; nucleotides not matched to a gene: 4. This CDR3 region has 13 residues. CDR1 MNHNS and CDR2 SASEGT come from the germline V gene. This CDR3 reads CAVQGVSYNEQFF. CDR3 DNA: TGTGCCGTTCAGGGGGTCTCCTACAATGAGCAGTTCTTC.

As concerns this clonotype: A clone one base away is much larger, so this may be a read error. The chain carries TRBV7-9 and TRBJ1-4; D unclear. V lost 4 bases, J lost 7 bases, and 7 bases lay in between. Germline V gene data show CDR1 as SEHNR and CDR2 as FQNEAQ (reference sequence). There are 12 residues in the CDR3. The CDR3 bases are TGTGCCAGCAGCTCCCCAGCTGAAAAACTGTTTTTT. Its translation is CASSSPAEKLFF.

This clonotype was recorded many times. The chain has TRBV30 and TRBJ2-1; tentatively, D is TRBD2 (5 bases). Trimming left V 4 bases short and J 5 bases short, with 9 bases between. The CDR3 spans 12 residues. Germline CDR1 GTSNPN, CDR2 SVGIG (reference sequence). The CDR3 sequence: CAWTRGNNEQFF. CDR3 bases: TGTGCCTGGACCCGGGGAAACAATGAGCAGTTCTTC.

The V and J genes are TRBV6-5 and TRBJ2-1, with 8 nucleotides matching TRBD1. V dropped 6 bases and J dropped 5; count of bases not matched to a gene: 6. This CDR3 spans 14 amino acids. The germline V gene has CDR1 MNHEY and CDR2 SVGAGI. The CDR3 DNA is TGTGCCAGCAGCCGGGACAGGTGGGACAATGAGCAGTTCTTC. It is translated as CASSRDRWDNEQFF.

This clonotype was counted ten times or more. The rearrangement uses TRBV29-1 and TRBJ2-2, with no clear D. CDR1 SQVTM and CDR2 ANQGSEA come from the germline V gene. The CDR3 is 11 amino acids. V was clipped by 4 bases and J by 4 bases, with 4 bases between them. CDR3 sequence: CSVVSTGELFF. CDR3 sequence (DNA): TGCAGCGTTGTTAGCACCGGGGAGCTGTTTTTT.

This clonotype was seen only a few times. The chain has TRBV9 and TRBJ2-5; TRBD1 matches 7 bases. The CDR3 spans 14 residues. Trimming cost V 3 bases and J 1 base; bases outside gene matches: 3. Germline-derived CDR1 and CDR2 are SGDLS and YYNGEE. CDR3 region: CASSAGTVQETQYF. CDR3 DNA: TGTGCCAGCAGCGCGGGGACAGTCCAAGAGACCCAGTACTTC.

As concerns this clonotype: Just one base apart from a much larger clone, this may be a read error. V usage is TRBV6-5 and J usage is TRBJ1-1; D gene unclear. CDR3 length: 14 amino acids. Germline CDR1 is MNHEY and CDR2 is SVGAGI. CDR3 sequence: CASSYQPGITESFF. CDR3 DNA sequence: TGTGCCAGCAGTTACCAACCCGGGATTACTGAATCTTTCTTT.

This clonotype was observed at least ten times. The chain joins TRBV2 to TRBJ2-2; TRBD1 agrees at 7 bases. The CDR3 loop spans 16 amino acids. Germline V gene sequence: CDR1 SNHLY, CDR2 FYNNEI. The V gene end was trimmed by 3 bases and the J gene end by 6 bases; junction bases not matched to a gene: 10. CDR3 bases: TGTGCCAGCAGTGATAGAGGGACGAGGGGGCCCGGGGAGCTGTTTTTT. As protein: CASSDRGTRGPGELFF.

This rearrangement joins TRBV7-2 to TRBJ2-1, with 9 bases aligning to TRBD2. The CDR3 covers 19 residues. The V gene end was trimmed by 2 bases and the J gene end by 0 bases; junction bases not matched to a gene: 11. Germline CDR1 is SGHTA and CDR2 is FQGNSA. This CDR3 reads CASSLSGTSPRSSYNEQFF. The CDR3 coding sequence is TGTGCCAGCAGCTTATCCGGGACTAGCCCCCGGAGCTCCTACAATGAGCAGTTCTTC.